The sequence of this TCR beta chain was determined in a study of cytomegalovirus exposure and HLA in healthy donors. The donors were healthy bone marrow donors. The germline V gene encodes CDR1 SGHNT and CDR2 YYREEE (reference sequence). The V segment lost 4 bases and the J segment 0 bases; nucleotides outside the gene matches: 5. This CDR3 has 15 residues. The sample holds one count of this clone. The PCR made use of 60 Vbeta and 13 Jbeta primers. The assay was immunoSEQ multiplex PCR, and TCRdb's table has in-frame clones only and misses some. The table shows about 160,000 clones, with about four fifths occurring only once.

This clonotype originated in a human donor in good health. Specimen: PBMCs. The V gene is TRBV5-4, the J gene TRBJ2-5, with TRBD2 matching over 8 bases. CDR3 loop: CASSLPGGDQETQYF. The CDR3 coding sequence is TGTGCCAGCAGCCTCCCGGGGGGGGACCAAGAGACCCAGTACTTC.